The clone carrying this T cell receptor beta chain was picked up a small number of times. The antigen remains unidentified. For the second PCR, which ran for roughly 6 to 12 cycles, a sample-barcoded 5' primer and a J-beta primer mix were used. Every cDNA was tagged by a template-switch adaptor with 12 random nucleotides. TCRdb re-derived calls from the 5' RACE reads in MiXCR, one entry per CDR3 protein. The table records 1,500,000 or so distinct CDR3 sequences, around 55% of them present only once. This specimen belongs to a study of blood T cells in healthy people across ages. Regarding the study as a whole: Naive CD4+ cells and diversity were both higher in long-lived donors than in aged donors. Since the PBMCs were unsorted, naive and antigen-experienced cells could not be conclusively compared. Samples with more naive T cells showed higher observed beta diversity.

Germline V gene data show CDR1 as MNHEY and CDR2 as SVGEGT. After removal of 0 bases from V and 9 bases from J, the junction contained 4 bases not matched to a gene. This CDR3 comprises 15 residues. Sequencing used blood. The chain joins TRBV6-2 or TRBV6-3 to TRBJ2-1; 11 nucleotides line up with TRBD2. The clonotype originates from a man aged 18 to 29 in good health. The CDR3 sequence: CASSYSSSGRFEQFF. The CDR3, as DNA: TGTGCCAGCAGTTACTCGTCTAGCGGGAGGTTTGAGCAGTTCTTC.